Below, one T cell receptor (beta chain) is given with its context. The CDR3 runs 17 residues. Per germline, CDR1 MNHEY and CDR2 SMNVEV (reference sequence). Trimming cost V 5 bases and J 6 bases, with 24 bases left between them. This sample stems from a study of Ad26.COV2.S vaccination and SARS-CoV-2 variants. Only in-frame clones appear in the TCRdb table, and some are missing; sequencing was by immunoSEQ multiplex PCR. The data contain 350,000 to 450,000 clones, about 91% of them singletons. This specimen consisted of peripheral blood, obtained after recovery from COVID-19. The chain links TRBV27 to TRBJ2-3; D is perhaps TRBD2 (6 bases). The receptor comes from a human donor who had recovered from COVID-19. CDR3 loop: CASSRGSGSGWRDTQYF. DNA of the CDR3: TGTGCCAGCAGTCGGGGCAGCGGGTCAGGGTGGAGGGATACGCAGTATTTT.